The 18 T cell receptor beta chains presented below share a single source sample, sequenced in a study of T-cell reconstitution after alpha-beta-depleted transplantation in children (dated by TCRdb to the mid-2010s). The library relied on PCR. These reads were obtained on an Illumina HiSeq 2500. Molecular barcoding was employed in the preparation of TCR libraries, with unique molecular identifiers being used to normalize TCRbeta repertoire quantification. TCRdb passed the public sequencing reads through fastp at Q25 and MiXCR, retaining productive beta sequences. Rows matching on CDR3 protein sequence are summarized as one entry with the most common DNA and genes. The sample data list 450,000 to 600,000 distinct CDR3 sequences, and about 30% of these were observed just once. The ten largest account for about 2.3% of the sample. The sequencing here drew on PBMCs from the stem cell graft donor, taken from the stem cell graft. These receptors were taken from a human donor who donated a stem cell graft to a child with aplastic anemia.

This clonotype was counted between two and nine times. The chain is built from TRBV27 and TRBJ1-1; 8 nucleotides match TRBD1. V trimming: 4 bases; J trimming: 7 bases; junction bases outside the gene matches: 11. The CDR3 is 15 amino acids. Germline V gene lookup returns CDR1 MNHEY and CDR2 SMNVEV (reference sequence). This chain's CDR3 is CASSSPGQVLREAFF. The CDR3, as DNA: TGTGCCAGCAGTTCTCCGGGACAGGTCCTTCGTGAAGCTTTCTTT.

DNA for the CDR3: TGTGCCAGCAGCCAACGGGCCGGGACAGGGGGGAACACCGGGGAGCTGTTTTTT. This encodes CASSQRAGTGGNTGELFF. V usage is TRBV7-6 and J usage is TRBJ2-2, with TRBD1 identical over 11 bases. The CDR3 has 18 amino acids. Germline CDR1 SGHVS, CDR2 FNYEAQ. J gave up 1 base and V 5 bases, and 9 bases lay outside the gene matches. Full variable domain (remainder filled in from reference TRBV7-6 and TRBJ2-2): GAGVSQSPRYKVTKRGQDVALRCDPISGHVSLYWYRQALGQGPEFLTYFNYEAQQDKSGLPNDRFSAERPEGSISTLTIQRTEQRDSAMYRCASSQRAGTGGNTGELFFGEGSRLTVL.

The sample holds a few counts of this clonotype. CDR3 protein: CSGGWTAMNTEAFF. The CDR3 nucleotides are TGCAGCGGCGGATGGACAGCGATGAACACTGAAGCTTTCTTT. V gene TRBV29-1 combines with J gene TRBJ1-1, with a tentative D call TRBD1 (6 bases). Germline lookup yields CDR1 SQVTM and CDR2 ANQGSEA. This CDR3 contains 14 residues. V shed 7 bases and J shed 0 bases, with 15 bases lying between them.

This clonotype was detected a few times. The chain carries TRBV20-1 and TRBJ2-5, with TRBD2 matching 13 bases. The CDR3 is made up of 16 amino acids. Germline CDR1 reads DFQATT; CDR2 reads SNEGSKA (reference sequence). The CDR3 coding sequence is TGCAGCCTAGTTCAGTGGACTAGCGGGAGTAGGGAGACCCAGTACTTC. It codes for CSLVQWTSGSRETQYF.

The V gene is TRBV2, the J gene TRBJ2-5, with D possibly being TRBD1 or TRBD2 (5 bases each). V was trimmed by 1 base and J by 2 bases, leaving 20 bases between them. The CDR3 sequence is 18 residues long. Looked up from germline, CDR1 is SNHLY and CDR2 is FYNNEI. This CDR3 is CASSEGQGAWVTQETQYF. The DNA of the CDR3 is TGTGCCAGCAGTGAAGGCCAGGGAGCCTGGGTCACTCAAGAGACCCAGTACTTC.

V and J are TRBV6-4 and TRBJ1-1, with D perhaps TRBD1 (6 bases). Germline loops: CDR1 MRHNA, CDR2 SNTAGT. V lost 5 bases, J lost 1 base, and 14 bases lay in between. The CDR3 length is 15 residues. The CDR3 DNA sequence: TGTGCCAGCAGTCCCTCCGACAGGCGGAACACTGAAGCTTTCTTT. Amino acids: CASSPSDRRNTEAFF.

This sequence joins TRBV6-2 or TRBV6-3 and TRBJ1-2, with a weak D call TRBD1 (6 bases). Germline V gene data show CDR1 as MNHEY and CDR2 as SVGEGT. Trimming left V 7 bases short and J 4 bases short, with 13 bases between. This CDR3 region has 13 residues. This CDR3 reads CASTPRQVYGYTF. CDR3 in DNA: TGTGCCAGCACCCCGAGACAGGTCTATGGCTACACCTTC.

This clonotype appeared a few times. V and J are TRBV5-1 and TRBJ1-1; D not certain. Germline lookup yields CDR1 SGHRS and CDR2 YFSETQ. The ends were cut back, 7 bases at V and 3 bases at J, with 16 bases in the middle. CDR3 length: 14 residues. CDR3: CASFQGGGYTEAFF. The CDR3 coding sequence is TGCGCCAGCTTCCAAGGAGGTGGGTACACTGAAGCTTTCTTT.

This clonotype turned up a few times. V gene TRBV6-2 or TRBV6-3 combines with J gene TRBJ2-1; 7 nucleotides match TRBD2. The trim removed 8 bases at V and 10 bases at J, leaving 14 bases unmatched. This CDR3 is 14 amino acids long. Per germline, CDR1 MNHEY and CDR2 SVGEGT. CDR3 in amino acids: CASALGGKLGEQFF. The CDR3 bases are TGTGCCAGCGCCCTGGGAGGGAAACTTGGGGAGCAGTTCTTC.

The rearrangement joins TRBV6-4 to TRBJ2-7; 7 bases align to TRBD2. Germline CDR1 reads MRHNA; CDR2 reads SNTAGT. The junction had 16 bases not matched to a gene; V was cut back by 2 bases and J by 0 bases. This CDR3 is built from 19 residues. DNA for the CDR3: TGTGCCAGCAGTGACCTTAGCGGGCACCTGAATTATAGCTCCTACGAGCAGTACGTC. Protein product: CASSDLSGHLNYSSYEQYV.

The chain is built from TRBV10-3 and TRBJ2-2, with unresolved D. Germline values: CDR1 ENHRY, CDR2 SYGVKD. The CDR3 spans 18 residues. Trimming removed 6 bases at V and 0 bases at J, with 20 bases between. The CDR3 spells CAIRTRNYNESNTGELFF. For the CDR3, the DNA is TGTGCCATCAGGACGAGGAACTACAACGAATCGAACACCGGGGAGCTGTTTTTT.

This clonotype came up a few times. The chain recombines TRBV12-3 or TRBV12-4 with TRBJ1-1; 9 positions match TRBD1. The CDR3 loop spans 13 amino acids. The V gene end was trimmed by 7 bases and the J gene end by 4 bases; junction bases not matched to a gene: 4. This chain's CDR3 is CASTPTGGTEAFF. CDR3 in DNA: TGTGCCAGCACTCCGACAGGGGGCACTGAAGCTTTCTTT.

In nucleotides, the CDR3 is TGCAGTGCTAGAGGACAGGGCCTAGAAGCTTTCTTT. It encodes CSARGQGLEAFF. The genes are TRBV20-1 and TRBJ1-1, with 7 bases aligning to TRBD1. This CDR3 region has 12 residues. Losses at the gene ends were 1 base for V and 8 bases for J; bases not matched to a gene: 4. Germline-derived CDR1 and CDR2 are DFQATT and SNEGSKA (reference sequence).

The chain uses TRBV29-1 and TRBJ1-1; D remains ambiguous. V shed 1 base and J shed 0 bases, with 12 bases lying between them. Per the germline V gene, CDR1 is SQVTM and CDR2 is ANQGSEA. The CDR3 runs to 15 residues. CDR3 protein: CSVEGENGMNTEAFF. The DNA of the CDR3 is TGCAGCGTTGAAGGGGAAAACGGTATGAACACTGAAGCTTTCTTT.

This clonotype came up a few times. The chain employs TRBV20-1 and TRBJ2-3; 10 nucleotides align to TRBD2. The ends lost 5 bases at V and 4 bases at J; junction bases unmatched: 6. The V gene's germline CDR1 is DFQATT and CDR2 SNEGSKA (reference sequence). This CDR3 has 14 residues. This chain's CDR3 is CSAYSGRASDTQYF. CDR3 coding DNA: TGCAGTGCTTACAGCGGGAGGGCCTCAGATACGCAGTATTTT.

The chain uses TRBV30 and TRBJ2-5; D gene unclear. Germline V gene sequence: CDR1 GTSNPN, CDR2 SVGIG (reference sequence). With 1 base removed from V and 4 bases from J, the gap between germline ends came to 7 bases. CDR3 length equals 12 residues. The CDR3 here is CAWSATRETQYF. The CDR3 DNA follows: TGTGCCTGGAGTGCTACCCGAGAGACCCAGTACTTC. The full variable domain, rest sourced from reference TRBV30 and TRBJ2-5, is SQTIHQWPATLVQPVGSPLSLECTVEGTSNPNLYWYRQAAGRGLQLLFYSVGIGQISSEVPQNLSASRPQDRQFILSSKKLLLSDSGFYLCAWSATRETQYFGPGTRLLVL.

The chain employs TRBV7-2 and TRBJ1-2; D unresolved. Germline V gives CDR1 SGHTA, CDR2 FQGNSA. This CDR3 region has 16 residues. Trimming removed 5 bases at V and 8 bases at J, with 24 bases between. Here the CDR3 reads CASSPTRGVRAYGYTF. For the CDR3, the DNA is TGTGCCAGCAGCCCAACGAGAGGAGTCCGAGCCTACGGCTACACCTTC.

The rearrangement uses TRBV7-2 and TRBJ1-6; D might be TRBD1 (5 bases). Germline V gene sequence: CDR1 SGHTA, CDR2 FQGNSA. The CDR3 runs 14 residues. Deletions cut 5 bases from V and 9 bases from J, with 14 bases between. The CDR3 loop is CASSPRQGGSPLHF. The CDR3 DNA follows: TGTGCCAGCAGCCCGCGCCAGGGTGGTTCACCCCTCCACTTT. Together with reference TRBV7-2 and TRBJ1-6, the CDR3 gives the full variable domain: GAGVSQSPSNKVTEKGKDVELRCDPISGHTALYWYRQSLGQGLEFLIYFQGNSAPDKSGLPSDRFSAERTGGSVSTLTIQRTQQEDSAVYLCASSPRQGGSPLHFGNGTRLTVT.